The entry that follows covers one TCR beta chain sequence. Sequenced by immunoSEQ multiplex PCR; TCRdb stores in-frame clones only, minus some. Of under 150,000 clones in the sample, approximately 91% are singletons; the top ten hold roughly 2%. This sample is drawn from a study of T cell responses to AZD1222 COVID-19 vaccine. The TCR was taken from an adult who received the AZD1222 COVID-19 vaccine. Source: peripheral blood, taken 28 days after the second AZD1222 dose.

The CDR3: CASSRTVNTEAFF. In DNA form, the CDR3 reads TGTGCCAGCAGCCGGACGGTTAACACTGAAGCTTTCTTT. The J gene is TRBJ1-1, the V gene TRBV11-3; D gene ambiguous. The germline gives CDR1 SGHNT, CDR2 YENEEA. This CDR3 has 13 amino acids. V dropped 5 bases and J dropped 2 bases, with 9 bases sitting between them.